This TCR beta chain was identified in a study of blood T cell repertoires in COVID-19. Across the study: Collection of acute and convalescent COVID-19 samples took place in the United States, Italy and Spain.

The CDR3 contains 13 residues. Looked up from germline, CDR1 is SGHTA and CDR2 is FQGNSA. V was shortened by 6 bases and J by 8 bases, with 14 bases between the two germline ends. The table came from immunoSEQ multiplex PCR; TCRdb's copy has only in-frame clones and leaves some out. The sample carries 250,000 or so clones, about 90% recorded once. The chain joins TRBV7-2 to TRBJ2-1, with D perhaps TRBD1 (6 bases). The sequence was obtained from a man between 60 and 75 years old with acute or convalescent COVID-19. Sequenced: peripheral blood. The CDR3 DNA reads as TGTGCCAGCAGGAAGAACAGGGATGATGAGCAGTTCTTC. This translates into CASRKNRDDEQFF.